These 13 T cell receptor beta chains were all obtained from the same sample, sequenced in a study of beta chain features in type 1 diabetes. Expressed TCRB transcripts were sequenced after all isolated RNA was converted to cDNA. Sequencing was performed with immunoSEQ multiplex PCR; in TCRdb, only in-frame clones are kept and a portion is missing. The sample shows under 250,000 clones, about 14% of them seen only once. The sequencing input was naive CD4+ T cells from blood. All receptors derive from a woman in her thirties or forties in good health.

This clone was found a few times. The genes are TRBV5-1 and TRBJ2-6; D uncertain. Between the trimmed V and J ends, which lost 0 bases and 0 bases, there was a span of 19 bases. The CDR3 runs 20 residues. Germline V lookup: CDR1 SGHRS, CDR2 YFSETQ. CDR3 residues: CASSLGLALANSSGANVLTF. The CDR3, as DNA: TGCGCCAGCAGCTTGGGTTTGGCCTTAGCCAACTCCTCTGGGGCCAACGTCCTGACTTTC.

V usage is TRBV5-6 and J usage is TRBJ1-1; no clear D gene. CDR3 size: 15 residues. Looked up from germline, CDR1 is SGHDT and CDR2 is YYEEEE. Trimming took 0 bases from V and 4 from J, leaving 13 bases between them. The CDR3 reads CASSLGSQLGTEAFF. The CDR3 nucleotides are TGTGCCAGCAGCTTGGGTTCACAGCTGGGCACTGAAGCTTTCTTT.

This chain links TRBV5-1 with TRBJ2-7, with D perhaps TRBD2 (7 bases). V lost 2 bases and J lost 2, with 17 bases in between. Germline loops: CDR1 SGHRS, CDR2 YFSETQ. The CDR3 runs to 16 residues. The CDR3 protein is CASSFGGAGVAYEQYF. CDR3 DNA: TGCGCCAGCAGCTTCGGGGGCGCGGGAGTAGCCTACGAGCAGTACTTC.

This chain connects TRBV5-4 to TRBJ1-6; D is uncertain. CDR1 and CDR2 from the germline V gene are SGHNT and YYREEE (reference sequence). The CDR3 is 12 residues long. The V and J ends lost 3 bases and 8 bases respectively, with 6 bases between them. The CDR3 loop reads CASSSLDSPLHF. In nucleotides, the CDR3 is TGTGCCAGCAGCTCCCTTGATTCACCCCTCCACTTT.

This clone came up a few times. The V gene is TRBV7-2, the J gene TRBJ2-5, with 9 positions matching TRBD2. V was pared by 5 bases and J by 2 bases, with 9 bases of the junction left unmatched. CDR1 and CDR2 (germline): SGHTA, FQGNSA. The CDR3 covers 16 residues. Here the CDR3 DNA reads TGTGCCAGCAGCGGGGGGCTAGCGGGATTTCAAGAGACCCAGTACTTC. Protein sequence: CASSGGLAGFQETQYF.

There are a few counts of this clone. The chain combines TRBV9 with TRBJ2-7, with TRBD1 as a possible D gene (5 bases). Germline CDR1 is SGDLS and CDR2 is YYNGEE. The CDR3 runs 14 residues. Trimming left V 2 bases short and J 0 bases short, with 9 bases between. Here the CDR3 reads CASSVQGSSYEQYF. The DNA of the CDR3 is TGTGCCAGCAGCGTCCAGGGCAGCTCCTACGAGCAGTACTTC.

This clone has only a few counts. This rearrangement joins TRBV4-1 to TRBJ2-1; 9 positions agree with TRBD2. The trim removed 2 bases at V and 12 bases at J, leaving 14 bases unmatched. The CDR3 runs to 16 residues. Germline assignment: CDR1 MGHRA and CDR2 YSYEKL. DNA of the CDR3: TGCGCCAGCAGCCAAAGGAGCCAGCGGGGGGACTCGTCGCAGTTCTTC. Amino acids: CASSQRSQRGDSSQFF.

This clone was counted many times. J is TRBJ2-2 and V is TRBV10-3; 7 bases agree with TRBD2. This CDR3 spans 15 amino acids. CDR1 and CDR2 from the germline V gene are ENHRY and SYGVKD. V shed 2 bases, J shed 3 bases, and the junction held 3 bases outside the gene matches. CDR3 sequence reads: CAISEGLGYTGELFF. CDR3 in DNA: TGTGCCATCAGTGAGGGACTAGGATACACCGGGGAGCTGTTTTTT.

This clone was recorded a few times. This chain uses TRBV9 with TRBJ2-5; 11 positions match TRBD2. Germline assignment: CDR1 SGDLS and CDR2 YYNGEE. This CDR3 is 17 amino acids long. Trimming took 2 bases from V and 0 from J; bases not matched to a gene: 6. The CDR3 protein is CASSVPLLAGDQETQYF. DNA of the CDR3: TGTGCCAGCAGCGTCCCACTACTAGCGGGGGACCAAGAGACCCAGTACTTC.

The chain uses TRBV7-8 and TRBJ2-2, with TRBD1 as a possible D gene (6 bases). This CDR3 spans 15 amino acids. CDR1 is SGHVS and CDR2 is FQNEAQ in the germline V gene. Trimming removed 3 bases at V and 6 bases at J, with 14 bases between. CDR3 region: CASSFQGQLAGELFF. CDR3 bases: TGTGCCAGCAGCTTCCAAGGACAGTTAGCCGGGGAGCTGTTTTTT.

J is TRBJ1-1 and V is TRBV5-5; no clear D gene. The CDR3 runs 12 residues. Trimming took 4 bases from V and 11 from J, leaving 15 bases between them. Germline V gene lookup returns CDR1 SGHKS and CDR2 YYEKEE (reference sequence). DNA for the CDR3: TGTGCCAGCAGCACCGGAACGGCCGGGGCTTTCTTT. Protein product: CASSTGTAGAFF. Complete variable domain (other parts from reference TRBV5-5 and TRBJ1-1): DAGVTQSPTHLIKTRGQQVTLRCSPISGHKSVSWYQQVLGQGPQFIFQYYEKEERGRGNFPDRFSARQFPNYSSELNVNALLLGDSALYLCASSTGTAGAFFGQGTRLTVV.

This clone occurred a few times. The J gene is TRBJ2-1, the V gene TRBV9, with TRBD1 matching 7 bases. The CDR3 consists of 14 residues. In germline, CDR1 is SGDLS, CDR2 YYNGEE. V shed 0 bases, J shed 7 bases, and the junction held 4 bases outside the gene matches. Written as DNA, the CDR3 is TGTGCCAGCAGCGTAGGTCGGGACAGAAATGAGCAGTTCTTC. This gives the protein CASSVGRDRNEQFF.

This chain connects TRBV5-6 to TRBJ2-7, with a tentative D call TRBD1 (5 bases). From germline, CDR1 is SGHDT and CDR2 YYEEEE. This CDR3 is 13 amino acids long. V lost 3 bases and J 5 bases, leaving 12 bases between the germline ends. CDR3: CASSSVRGHEQYF. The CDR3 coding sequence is TGTGCCAGCAGCTCCGTAAGGGGCCACGAGCAGTACTTC.